This passage covers 10 T cell receptor beta chains from one sample sequenced in a study of immune characterization of retroperitoneal liposarcoma. MiXCR, applied by TCRdb to the PCR reads, yields one record per CDR3 protein. The data show 7,500 to 8,500 distinct CDR3 sequences, with about two fifths seen just once and more than 13% held by the top ten. The sample was tumor tissue. The receptor source for this set is a male donor with retroperitoneal liposarcoma.

The V call is TRBV10-1, the J call TRBJ2-1; TRBD2 is a possible D gene (6 bases). Germline lookup yields CDR1 WNHNN and CDR2 SYGVQD (reference sequence). Trimming removed 4 bases from V and 8 bases from J, with 15 bases in between. This CDR3 is built from 14 residues. DNA of the CDR3: TGCGCCAGCAGTGTGTCTGGCGGGAACGATGAGCAGTTCTTC. It yields the protein CASSVSGGNDEQFF.

The chain uses TRBV27 and TRBJ2-3, with a weak D call TRBD1 (7 bases). Trimming took off 6 bases at V and 6 bases at J, with 25 bases between the two ends. There are 17 residues in the CDR3. Germline lookup yields CDR1 MNHEY and CDR2 SMNVEV (reference sequence). The CDR3 DNA reads TGTGCCAGCAGCCCCGAAAGGGTCAGGGGGGCATGGGATACGCAGTATTTT. This gives the protein CASSPERVRGAWDTQYF.

The chain joins TRBV10-2 to TRBJ2-1; 9 bases are shared with TRBD2. Germline-derived CDR1 and CDR2 are WSHSY and SAAADI. The J segment lost 10 bases and the V segment lost 2 bases, leaving 9 bases of the junction unmatched. The CDR3 length is 15 residues. This CDR3 is CASSEELAGLYEQFF. CDR3 bases: TGCGCCAGCAGTGAGGAGCTAGCGGGATTGTACGAGCAGTTCTTC.

This clonotype was detected only a few times. The chain is built from TRBV6-1 and TRBJ1-4; D uncertain. Germline CDR1 MNHNS, CDR2 SASEGT. The CDR3 extends over 13 amino acids. V was pared by 5 bases and J by 7 bases, with 11 bases between. CDR3 nucleotides: TGTGCCAGCAGTACGAACAGCTTTGAAAAACTGTTTTTT. Its translation: CASSTNSFEKLFF.

V usage is TRBV7-2 and J usage is TRBJ2-5; a possible D gene is TRBD2 (5 bases). The DNA end lines up better with TRBJ2-1; the J call may be wrong. Per germline, CDR1 SGHTA and CDR2 FQGNSA. This CDR3 comprises 12 residues. CDR3 sequence reads: CASHGGFYEQFF. CDR3 nucleotide sequence: TGTGCCAGCCATGGAGGATTCTATGAGCAGTTCTTC.

By sample fraction, this clonotype is medium-sized. The chain employs TRBV6-6 and TRBJ2-6; D gene ambiguous. Germline assignment: CDR1 MNHNY and CDR2 SVGAGI (reference sequence). The CDR3 covers 18 residues. The V and J ends lost 1 base and 0 bases respectively, with 13 bases between them. CDR3 protein: CASSYLSRRSSGANVLTF. DNA of the CDR3: TGTGCCAGCAGTTACTTGTCTAGGCGTAGCTCTGGGGCCAACGTCCTGACTTTC.

This clonotype was counted only a few times. V gene TRBV27 combines with J gene TRBJ2-1; D is undetermined. Germline loops: CDR1 MNHEY, CDR2 SMNVEV (reference sequence). The V gene lost 3 bases and the J gene lost 2 bases, with 11 bases spanning the gap. The CDR3 runs to 15 residues. In DNA form, the CDR3 reads TGTGCCAGCAGTTTTGGTGGGATGACCTACAATGAGCAGTTCTTC. This sequence encodes CASSFGGMTYNEQFF.

This clonotype was counted a few times. The chain employs TRBV6-1 and TRBJ1-6; TRBD1 matches 9 bases. The CDR3 has 14 residues. With 8 bases clipped from V and 7 bases from J, the junction kept 6 bases outside the gene matches. The germline gives CDR1 MNHNS, CDR2 SASEGT. The CDR3 loop reads CASGGTGMNSPLHF. The CDR3 bases are TGTGCCAGCGGGGGGACAGGGATGAATTCACCCCTCCACTTT.

This clonotype was seen only once. The genes are TRBV6-6 and TRBJ2-7; 11 bases line up with TRBD2. With the DNA end fitting TRBJ2-5 better, the J assignment may be wrong. The CDR3 runs to 15 residues. Germline loops: CDR1 MNHNY, CDR2 SVGAGI (reference sequence). DNA of the CDR3: TGTGCCAGCAGTCCCACTAGCGGGAGTGTTGAGACCCAGTACTTC. Amino acids: CASSPTSGSVETQYF.

The chain has TRBV7-2 and TRBJ2-5; the match to TRBD1 covers 8 bases. The germline V gene encodes CDR1 SGHTA and CDR2 FQGNSA. There are 15 residues in the CDR3. Unmatched junction bases numbered 19, after V lost 8 bases and J lost 11 bases. CDR3 protein: CASQIDRGAYNEQYF. The CDR3 bases are TGTGCCAGCCAAATCGACAGGGGCGCCTACAATGAGCAGTACTTC.